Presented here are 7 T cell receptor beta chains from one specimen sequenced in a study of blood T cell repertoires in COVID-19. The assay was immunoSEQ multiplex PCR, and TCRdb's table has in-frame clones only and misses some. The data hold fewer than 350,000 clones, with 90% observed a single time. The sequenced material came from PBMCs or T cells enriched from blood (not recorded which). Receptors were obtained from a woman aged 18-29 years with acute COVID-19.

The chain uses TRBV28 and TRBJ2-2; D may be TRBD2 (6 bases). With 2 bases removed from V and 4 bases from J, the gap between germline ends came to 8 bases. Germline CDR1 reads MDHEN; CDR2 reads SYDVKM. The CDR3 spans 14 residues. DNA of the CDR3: TGTGCCAGCAGTTTAGGGGGGAGCACCGGGGAGCTGTTTTTT. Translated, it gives CASSLGGSTGELFF. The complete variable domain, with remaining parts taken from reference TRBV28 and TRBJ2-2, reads DVKVTQSSRYLVKRTGEKVFLECVQDMDHENMFWYRQDPGLGLRLIYFSYDVKMKEKGDIPEGYSVSREKKERFSLILESASTNQTSMYLCASSLGGSTGELFFGEGSRLTVL.

The CDR3 region is CASSPTGVTDTQYF. CDR3 sequence (DNA): TGTGCCAGCTCACCAACAGGGGTCACAGATACGCAGTATTTT. The chain has TRBV18 and TRBJ2-3; TRBD1 agrees at 7 bases. This CDR3 spans 14 amino acids. V lost 2 bases, J lost 2 bases, and 1 base stayed unmatched. Germline V gene data show CDR1 as KGHSH and CDR2 as LQKENI. Together with reference TRBV18 and TRBJ2-3, the CDR3 gives the full variable domain: NAGVMQNPRHLVRRRGQEARLRCSPMKGHSHVYWYRQLPEEGLKFMVYLQKENIIDESGMPKERFSAEFPKEGPSILRIQQVVRGDSAAYFCASSPTGVTDTQYFGPGTRLTVL.

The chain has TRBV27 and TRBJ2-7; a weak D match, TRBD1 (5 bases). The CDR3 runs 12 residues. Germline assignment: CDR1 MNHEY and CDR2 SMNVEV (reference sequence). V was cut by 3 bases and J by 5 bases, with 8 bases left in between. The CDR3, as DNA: TGTGCCAGCAGTTTTGCAGGGAACGAGCAGTACTTC. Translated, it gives CASSFAGNEQYF.

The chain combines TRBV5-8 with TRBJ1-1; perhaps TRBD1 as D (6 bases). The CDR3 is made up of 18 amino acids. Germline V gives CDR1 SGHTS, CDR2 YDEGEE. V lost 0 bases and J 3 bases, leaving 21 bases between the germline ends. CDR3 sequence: CASSLEVYREISDTEAFF. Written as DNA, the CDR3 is TGTGCCAGCAGCTTGGAGGTCTACAGGGAAATTTCGGACACTGAAGCTTTCTTT.

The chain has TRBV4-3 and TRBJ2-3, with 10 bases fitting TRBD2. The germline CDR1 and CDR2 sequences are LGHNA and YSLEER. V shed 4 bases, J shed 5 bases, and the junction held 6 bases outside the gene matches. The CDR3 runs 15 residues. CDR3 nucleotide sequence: TGCGCCAGCAGCCCTCTAGCGGGAGCGAAAGATACGCAGTATTTT. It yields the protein CASSPLAGAKDTQYF.

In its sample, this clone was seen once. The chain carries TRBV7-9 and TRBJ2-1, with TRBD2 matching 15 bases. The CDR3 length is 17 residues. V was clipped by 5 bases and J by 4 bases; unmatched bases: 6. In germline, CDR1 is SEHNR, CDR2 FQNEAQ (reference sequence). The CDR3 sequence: CASSSPGTSGGYNEQFF. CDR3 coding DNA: TGTGCCAGCAGCAGTCCCGGGACTAGCGGGGGGTACAATGAGCAGTTCTTC. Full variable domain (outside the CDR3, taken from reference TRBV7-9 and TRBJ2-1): DTGVSQNPRHKITKRGQNVTFRCDPISEHNRLYWYRQTLGQGPEFLTYFQNEAQLEKSRLLSDRFSAERPKGSFSTLEIQRTEQGDSAMYLCASSSPGTSGGYNEQFFGPGTRLTVL.

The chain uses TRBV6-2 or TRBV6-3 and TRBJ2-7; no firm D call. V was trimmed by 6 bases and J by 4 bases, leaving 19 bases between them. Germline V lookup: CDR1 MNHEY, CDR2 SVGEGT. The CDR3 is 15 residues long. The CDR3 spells CASSSPPTAKYEQYF. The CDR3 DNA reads TGTGCCAGCAGCTCCCCCCCCACTGCCAAATACGAGCAGTACTTC.